The sequence of this TCR beta chain was determined in a study of blood T cell repertoires in COVID-19. Looking at the study overall: There were acute and convalescent COVID-19 samples, and they came from the United States, Italy and Spain.

V gave up 1 base and J gave up 9 bases, with 14 bases separating them. The V gene's germline CDR1 is SGDLS and CDR2 YYNGEE. The CDR3 has 15 amino acids. As originally analysed: It was from reference gene primer amplification that nucleated cell counts were estimated. Clones were read by immunoSEQ multiplex PCR, and TCRdb kept only the in-frame ones, dropping some. V, J and clone size are taken as reported in that table, and D and trimming were inferred from the DNA itself. The sample lists a few hundred thousand clones; over 75% were seen once. The sample taken for sequencing was PBMCs or T cells enriched from blood (not recorded which). The V gene is TRBV9, the J gene TRBJ1-6, with a tentative D call TRBD1 (6 bases). The sequence came from a woman aged 25 to 45 who had recovered from COVID-19. In DNA form, the CDR3 reads TGTGCCAGCAGCGTAACAGGGAGTGATGGTTCACCCCTCCACTTT. Its translation: CASSVTGSDGSPLHF. Supplemented by reference TRBV9 and TRBJ1-6, the full variable domain reads DSGVTQTPKHLITATGQRVTLRCSPRSGDLSVYWYQQSLDQGLQFLIQYYNGEERAKGNILERFSAQQFPDLHSELNLSSLELGDSALYFCASSVTGSDGSPLHFGNGTRLTVT.